A selection of T cell receptor beta chains follows, all from one sample in a study of blood T cell repertoires in COVID-19. TCRdb keeps only in-frame clones here, not all; method: immunoSEQ multiplex PCR. The data show 95,000 to 120,000 clones, roughly 88% seen once. Material for sequencing was peripheral blood. These receptor sequences come from a woman in her 70s who had recovered from COVID-19. Each CDR3 is given with its conserved first and last residue. Fields, in order: V gene, CDR3 length, clone size, J gene, D gene, CDR3 protein, CDR3 DNA. The D gene is left open where the match is weak. Some rows have no size entry. The others give once, few or many, or a class for an expanded clone.

TRBV28	14	NA	TRBJ1-5	TRBD1	CASSLDRGNQPQHF	TGTGCCAGCAGCTTAGACAGGGGTAATCAGCCCCAGCATTTT
TRBV4-3	13	NA	TRBJ2-1	TRBD2	CASSQDTGLARFF	TGCGCCAGCAGCCAAGATACCGGACTAGCGCGGTTCTTC
TRBV19	15	NA	TRBJ1-5	NA	CASSIEGRPGSPQHF	TGTGCCAGTAGTATAGAGGGGAGGCCGGGGAGCCCCCAGCATTTT
TRBV6-5	12	NA	TRBJ2-1	TRBD2	CASGTNYNEQFF	TGTGCCAGCGGGACTAACTACAATGAGCAGTTCTTC
TRBV28	12	NA	TRBJ1-4	TRBD1	CASGQGGVKLFF	TGTGCCAGCGGACAGGGCGGGGTAAAACTGTTTTTT
TRBV18	16	NA	TRBJ2-1	TRBD1	CASSLYGTGYYNEQFF	TGTGCCAGCTCCCTTTACGGGACAGGGTACTACAATGAGCAGTTCTTC
TRBV9	16	NA	TRBJ2-3	NA	CASSTPGLDFTDTQYF	TGTGCCAGCAGCACTCCGGGACTGGACTTCACAGATACGCAGTATTTT
TRBV5-4	16	NA	TRBJ1-3	NA	CASSPRLGFSGNTIYF	TGTGCCAGCAGTCCCCGGCTCGGGTTCTCTGGAAACACCATATATTTT
TRBV19	13	NA	TRBJ2-3	TRBD1	CASRLQGLDTQYF	TGTGCCAGTAGACTACAGGGGTTAGATACGCAGTATTTT
TRBV7-6	18	once	TRBJ1-6	NA	CASSSTRPTTGLDSPLHF	TGTGCCAGCAGCTCAACCAGGCCCACTACAGGGTTGGATTCACCCCTCCACTTT
TRBV4-3	17	NA	TRBJ2-5	TRBD1	CASSQDPPQGAGETQYF	TGCGCCAGCAGCCAAGACCCCCCCCAGGGGGCTGGGGAGACCCAGTACTTC
TRBV5-4	15	NA	TRBJ2-7	TRBD1	CASSVPGTGVNEQYF	TGTGCCAGCAGCGTTCCCGGGACAGGGGTGAACGAGCAGTACTTC
TRBV10-3	15	NA	TRBJ2-7	TRBD1	CAISGTGQGLNEQYF	TGTGCCATCAGTGGTACGGGACAGGGTCTCAACGAGCAGTACTTC
TRBV5-6	16	NA	TRBJ1-4	TRBD1	CASSLEGTGTTEKLFF	TGTGCCAGCAGCTTGGAAGGGACAGGGACTACTGAAAAACTGTTTTTT
TRBV7-9	17	few	TRBJ2-1	NA	CASSLGHGGMGSGEQFF	TGTGCCAGCAGCTTGGGGCATGGGGGCATGGGTTCGGGTGAGCAGTTCTTC
TRBV5-1	11	NA	TRBJ2-1	NA	CASSIRGEQFF	TGCGCCAGCAGTATTAGGGGTGAGCAGTTCTTC
TRBV5-6	14	NA	TRBJ1-2	NA	CASSLAEVIYGYTF	TGTGCCAGCAGCTTGGCCGAGGTGATCTATGGCTACACCTTC
TRBV29-1	13	NA	TRBJ1-2	NA	CSVVDRDNYGYTF	TGCAGCGTAGTGGACAGAGATAACTATGGCTACACCTTC
TRBV12-5	16	NA	TRBJ1-1	TRBD1	CASGLVTRDRGTEAFF	TGTGCTAGTGGTTTGGTAACCCGGGACAGGGGGACTGAAGCTTTCTTT
TRBV7-2	15	NA	TRBJ1-5	NA	CASSLDYGGSQPQHF	TGTGCCAGCAGCTTAGACTACGGAGGGAGTCAGCCCCAGCATTTT
TRBV6-2/TRBV6-3	15	NA	TRBJ2-7	NA	CASSYDPTGAYEQYF	TGTGCCAGCAGTTACGATCCGACAGGTGCCTACGAGCAGTACTTC
TRBV5-1	15	NA	TRBJ2-5	TRBD1	CASSGRTGRQETQYF	TGCGCCAGCAGCGGTCGGACAGGGAGACAAGAGACCCAGTACTTC
TRBV5-1	17	NA	TRBJ2-1	TRBD2	CASSLTTSGRASNEQFF	TGCGCCAGCAGCTTGACGACTAGCGGGAGGGCCAGCAATGAGCAGTTCTTC
TRBV30	12	NA	TRBJ2-6	TRBD1	CASRRDRHVLTF	TGTGCCTCCCGCCGGGACAGGCACGTCCTGACTTTC
TRBV4-2	15	NA	TRBJ2-5	TRBD2	CASSPAGGGQETQYF	TGTGCCAGCAGCCCCGCGGGGGGCGGGCAAGAGACCCAGTACTTC
TRBV27	16	NA	TRBJ2-7	NA	CASSLSSQGGTYEQYF	TGTGCCAGCAGTTTATCGTCCCAGGGAGGAACCTACGAGCAGTACTTC
TRBV7-9	15	NA	TRBJ1-2	NA	CASSLDGINNYGYTF	TGTGCCAGCAGCTTAGACGGGATAAATAACTATGGCTACACCTTC
TRBV3-1/TRBV3-2	14	NA	TRBJ2-5	TRBD1	CASSPTGDDETQYF	TGTGCCAGCAGCCCGACAGGGGACGATGAGACCCAGTACTTC
TRBV15	13	NA	TRBJ1-2	NA	CATSRDVEYGYTF	TGTGCCACCAGCAGAGACGTGGAGTATGGCTACACCTTC
TRBV28	16	NA	TRBJ1-5	NA	CASSFAHMGPNQPQHF	TGTGCCAGCAGTTTCGCCCACATGGGGCCCAATCAGCCCCAGCATTTT
TRBV5-6	15	NA	TRBJ2-4	TRBD1	CASSLVSDRENIQYF	TGTGCCAGCAGCTTGGTGTCGGACAGGGAGAACATTCAGTACTTC
TRBV7-3	14	NA	TRBJ1-2	NA	CASSLGVGQGSYTF	TGTGCCAGCAGCTTAGGGGTTGGGCAGGGGAGCTACACCTTC
TRBV7-2	15	NA	TRBJ2-5	TRBD2	CASSLLSGRVETQYF	TGTGCCAGCAGCTTATTGTCCGGGAGGGTCGAGACCCAGTACTTC
TRBV7-2	18	NA	TRBJ1-1	TRBD1	CASSLSRIIIRGQTEAFF	TGTGCCAGCAGCTTATCTCGAATCATAATAAGGGGGCAAACTGAAGCTTTCTTT
TRBV28	18	many	TRBJ2-7	NA	CASSLGGGYGSGPYEQYF	TGTGCCAGCAGTTTAGGAGGAGGTTACGGATCCGGACCTTACGAGCAGTACTTC
TRBV29-1	13	NA	TRBJ1-4	NA	CSVTGQGNEKLFF	TGCAGCGTGACGGGACAAGGGAATGAAAAACTGTTTTTT
TRBV5-1	14	NA	TRBJ1-4	NA	CASSIGQPNEKLFF	TGCGCCAGCAGCATAGGACAGCCAAATGAAAAACTGTTTTTT
TRBV5-5	13	few	TRBJ1-6	TRBD1	CASSRDRESPLHF	TGTGCCAGCAGCCGGGACAGGGAGTCACCCCTCCACTTT
TRBV6-6	12	few	TRBJ2-7	NA	CASSRDNYEQYF	TGTGCCAGCAGCCGGGACAACTACGAGCAGTACTTC
TRBV18	15	NA	TRBJ1-2	NA	CASSPSGITNYGYTF	TGTGCCAGCTCACCATCGGGGATTACCAACTATGGCTACACCTTC
TRBV6-5	15	NA	TRBJ1-1	TRBD1	CASSPNRGPGTEAFF	TGTGCCAGCAGTCCTAACAGGGGGCCGGGCACTGAAGCTTTCTTT
TRBV7-2	13	NA	TRBJ2-3	NA	CASSLMGPDTQYF	TGTGCCAGCAGCTTAATGGGGCCAGATACGCAGTATTTT
TRBV7-3	16	NA	TRBJ2-2	NA	CASSLGQTLDTGELFF	TGTGCCAGCAGCTTAGGACAGACCCTGGACACCGGGGAGCTGTTTTTT
TRBV9	14	many	TRBJ2-7	NA	CASSGRLDSYEQYF	TGTGCCAGCAGCGGACGACTAGATTCCTACGAGCAGTACTTC
TRBV6-5	14	NA	TRBJ1-5	NA	CASSRPGARQPQHF	TGTGCCAGCAGCCGCCCAGGGGCAAGACAGCCCCAGCATTTT
TRBV3-1/TRBV3-2	13	once	TRBJ2-3	NA	CASSPNGVDTQYF	TGTGCCAGCAGCCCAAACGGGGTAGATACGCAGTATTTT
TRBV19	19	NA	TRBJ2-4	NA	CASRDYLAQGDLAKNIQYF	TGTGCCAGTAGGGACTACCTCGCGCAGGGGGACCTAGCCAAAAACATTCAGTACTTC
TRBV21-1	14	once	TRBJ1-5	NA	CASSHRSSNQPQHF	TGTGCCAGCAGCCACAGGTCCTCAAATCAGCCCCAGCATTTT
TRBV7-2	15	NA	TRBJ2-7	NA	CASSLFKGASYEQYF	TGTGCCAGCAGCTTATTTAAAGGGGCCTCCTACGAGCAGTACTTC
TRBV28	12	NA	TRBJ2-7	NA	CASSLDQLEQYF	TGTGCCAGCAGTTTAGATCAGTTAGAGCAGTACTTC
TRBV5-1	15	NA	TRBJ2-7	NA	CASSLEGSGHIEQYF	TGCGCCAGCAGCTTGGAGGGTAGCGGTCATATCGAGCAGTACTTC
TRBV9	14	NA	TRBJ2-5	TRBD2	CASGLAGAQETQYF	TGTGCCAGCGGACTAGCGGGGGCCCAAGAGACCCAGTACTTC
TRBV4-3	13	NA	TRBJ1-2	NA	CASSQDIAGGYTF	TGCGCCAGCAGCCAAGATATCGCAGGTGGCTACACCTTC
TRBV28	15	NA	TRBJ1-4	NA	CASSFHGTPNEKLFF	TGTGCCAGCAGTTTCCATGGGACACCGAATGAAAAACTGTTTTTT
TRBV5-1	12	NA	TRBJ2-5	NA	CASSLARETQYF	TGCGCCAGCAGCTTGGCCCGGGAGACCCAGTACTTC